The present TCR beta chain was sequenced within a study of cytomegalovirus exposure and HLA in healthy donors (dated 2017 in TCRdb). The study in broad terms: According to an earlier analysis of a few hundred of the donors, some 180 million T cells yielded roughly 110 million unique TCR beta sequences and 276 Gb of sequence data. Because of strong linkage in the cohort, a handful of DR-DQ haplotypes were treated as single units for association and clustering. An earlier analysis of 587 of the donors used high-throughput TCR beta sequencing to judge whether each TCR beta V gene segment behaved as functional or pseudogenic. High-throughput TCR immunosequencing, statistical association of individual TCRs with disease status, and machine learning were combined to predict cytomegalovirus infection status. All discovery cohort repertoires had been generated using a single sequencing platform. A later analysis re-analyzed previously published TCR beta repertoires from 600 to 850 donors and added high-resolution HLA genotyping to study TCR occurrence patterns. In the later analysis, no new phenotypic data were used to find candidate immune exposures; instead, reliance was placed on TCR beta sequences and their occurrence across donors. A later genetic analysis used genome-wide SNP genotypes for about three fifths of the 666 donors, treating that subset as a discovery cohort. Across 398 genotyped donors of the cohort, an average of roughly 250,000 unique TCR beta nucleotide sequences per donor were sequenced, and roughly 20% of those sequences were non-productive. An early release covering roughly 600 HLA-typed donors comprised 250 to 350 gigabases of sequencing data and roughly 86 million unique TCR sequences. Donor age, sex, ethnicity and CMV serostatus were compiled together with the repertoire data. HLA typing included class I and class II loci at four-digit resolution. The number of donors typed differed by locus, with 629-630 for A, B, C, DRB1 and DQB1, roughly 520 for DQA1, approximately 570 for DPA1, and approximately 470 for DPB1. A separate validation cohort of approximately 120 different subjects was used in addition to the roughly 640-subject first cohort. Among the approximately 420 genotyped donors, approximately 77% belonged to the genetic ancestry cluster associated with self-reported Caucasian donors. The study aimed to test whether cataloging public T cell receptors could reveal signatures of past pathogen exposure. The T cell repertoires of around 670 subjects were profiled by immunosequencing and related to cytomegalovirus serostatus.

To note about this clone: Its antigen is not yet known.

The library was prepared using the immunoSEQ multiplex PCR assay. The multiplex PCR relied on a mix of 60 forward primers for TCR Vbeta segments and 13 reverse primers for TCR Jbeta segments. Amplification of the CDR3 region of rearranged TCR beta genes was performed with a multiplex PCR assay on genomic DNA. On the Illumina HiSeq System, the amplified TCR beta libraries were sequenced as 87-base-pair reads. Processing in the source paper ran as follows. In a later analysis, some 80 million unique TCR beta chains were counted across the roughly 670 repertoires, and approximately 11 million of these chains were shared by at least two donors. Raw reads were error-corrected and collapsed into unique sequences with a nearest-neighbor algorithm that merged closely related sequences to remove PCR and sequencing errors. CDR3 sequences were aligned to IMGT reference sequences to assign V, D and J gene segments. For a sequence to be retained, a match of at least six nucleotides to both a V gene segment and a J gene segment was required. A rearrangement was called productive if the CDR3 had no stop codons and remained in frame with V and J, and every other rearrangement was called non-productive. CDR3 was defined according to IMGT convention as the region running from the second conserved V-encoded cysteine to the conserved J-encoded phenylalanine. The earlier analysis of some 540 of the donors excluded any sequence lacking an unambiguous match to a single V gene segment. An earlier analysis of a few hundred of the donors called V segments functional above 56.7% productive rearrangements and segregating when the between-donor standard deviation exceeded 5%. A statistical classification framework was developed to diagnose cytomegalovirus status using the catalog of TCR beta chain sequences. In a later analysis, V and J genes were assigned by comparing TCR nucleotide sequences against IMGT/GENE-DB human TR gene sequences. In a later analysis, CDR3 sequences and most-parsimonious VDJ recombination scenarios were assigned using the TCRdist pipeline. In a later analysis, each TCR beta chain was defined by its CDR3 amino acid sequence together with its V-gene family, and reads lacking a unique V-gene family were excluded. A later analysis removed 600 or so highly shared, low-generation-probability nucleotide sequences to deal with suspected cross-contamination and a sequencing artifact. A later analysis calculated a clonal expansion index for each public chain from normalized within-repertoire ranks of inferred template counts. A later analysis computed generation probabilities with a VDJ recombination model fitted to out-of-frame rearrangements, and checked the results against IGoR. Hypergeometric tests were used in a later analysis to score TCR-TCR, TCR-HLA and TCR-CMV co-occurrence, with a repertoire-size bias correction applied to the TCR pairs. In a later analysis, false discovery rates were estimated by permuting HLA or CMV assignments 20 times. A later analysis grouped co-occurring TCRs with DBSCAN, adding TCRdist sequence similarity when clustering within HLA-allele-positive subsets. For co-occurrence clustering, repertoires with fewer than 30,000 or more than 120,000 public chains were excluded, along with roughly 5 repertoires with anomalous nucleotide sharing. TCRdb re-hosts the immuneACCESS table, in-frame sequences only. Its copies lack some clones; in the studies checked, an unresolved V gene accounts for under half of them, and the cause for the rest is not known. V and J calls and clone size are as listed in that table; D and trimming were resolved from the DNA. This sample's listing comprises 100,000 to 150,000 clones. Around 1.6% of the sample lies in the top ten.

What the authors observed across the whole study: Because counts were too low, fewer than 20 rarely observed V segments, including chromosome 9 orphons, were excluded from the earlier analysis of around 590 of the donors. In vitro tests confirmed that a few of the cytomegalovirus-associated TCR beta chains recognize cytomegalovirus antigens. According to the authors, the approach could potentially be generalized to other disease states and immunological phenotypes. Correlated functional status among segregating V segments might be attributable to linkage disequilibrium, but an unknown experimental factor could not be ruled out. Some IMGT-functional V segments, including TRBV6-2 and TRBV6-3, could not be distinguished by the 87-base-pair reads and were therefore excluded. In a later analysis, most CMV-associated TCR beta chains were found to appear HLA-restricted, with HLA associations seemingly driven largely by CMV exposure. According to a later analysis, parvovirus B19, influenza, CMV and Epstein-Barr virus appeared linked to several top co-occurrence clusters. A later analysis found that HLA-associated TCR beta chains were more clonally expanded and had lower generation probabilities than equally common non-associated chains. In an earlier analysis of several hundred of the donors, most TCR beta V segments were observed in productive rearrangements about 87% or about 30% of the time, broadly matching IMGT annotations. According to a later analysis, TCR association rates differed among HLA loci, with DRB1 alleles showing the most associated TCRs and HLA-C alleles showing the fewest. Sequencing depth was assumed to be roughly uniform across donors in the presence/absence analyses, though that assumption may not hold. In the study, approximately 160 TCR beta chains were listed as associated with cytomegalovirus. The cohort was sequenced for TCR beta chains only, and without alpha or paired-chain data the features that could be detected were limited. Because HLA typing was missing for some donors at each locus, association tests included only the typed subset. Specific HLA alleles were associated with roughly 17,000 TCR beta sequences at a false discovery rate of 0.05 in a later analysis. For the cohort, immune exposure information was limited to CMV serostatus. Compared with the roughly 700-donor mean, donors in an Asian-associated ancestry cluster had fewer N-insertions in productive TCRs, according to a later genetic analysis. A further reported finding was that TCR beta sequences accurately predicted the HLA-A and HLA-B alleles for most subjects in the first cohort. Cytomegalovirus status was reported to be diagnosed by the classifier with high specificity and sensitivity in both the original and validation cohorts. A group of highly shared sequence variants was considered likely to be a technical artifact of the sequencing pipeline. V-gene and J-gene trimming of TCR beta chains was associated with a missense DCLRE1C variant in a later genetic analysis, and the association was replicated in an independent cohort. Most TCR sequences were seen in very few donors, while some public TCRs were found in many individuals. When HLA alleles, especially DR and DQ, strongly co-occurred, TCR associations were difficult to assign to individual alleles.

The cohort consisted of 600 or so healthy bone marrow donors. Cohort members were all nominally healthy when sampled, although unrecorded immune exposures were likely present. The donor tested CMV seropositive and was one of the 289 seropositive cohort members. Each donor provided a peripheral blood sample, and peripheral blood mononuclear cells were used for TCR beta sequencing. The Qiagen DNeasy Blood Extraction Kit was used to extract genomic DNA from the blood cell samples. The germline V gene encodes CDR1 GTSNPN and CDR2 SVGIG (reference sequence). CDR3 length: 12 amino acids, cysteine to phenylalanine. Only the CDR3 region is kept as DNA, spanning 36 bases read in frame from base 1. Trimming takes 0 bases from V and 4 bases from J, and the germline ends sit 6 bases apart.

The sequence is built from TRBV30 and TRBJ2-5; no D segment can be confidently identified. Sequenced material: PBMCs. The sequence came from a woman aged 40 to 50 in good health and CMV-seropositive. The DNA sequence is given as TGTGCCTGGAGTGTGTCCTTAGAGACCCAGTACTTC. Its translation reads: CAWSVSLETQYF.